These 5 T cell receptor beta chains were sequenced from one sample in a study of blood T cell repertoires in COVID-19. The data were produced by immunoSEQ multiplex PCR, yet TCRdb's version contains in-frame clones alone and is incomplete. The data hold 150,000 to 160,000 clones, with about nine tenths observed a single time. Sample: peripheral blood. The receptors stem from a woman aged 70 to 79 with acute or convalescent COVID-19.

The chain is built from TRBV19 and TRBJ2-1; tentatively, D is TRBD1 (5 bases). Between the trimmed V and J ends, which lost 3 bases and 0 bases, there was a span of 9 bases. In germline, CDR1 is LNHDA, CDR2 SQIVND (reference sequence). CDR3 length: 15 residues. The CDR3, as DNA: TGTGCCAGTAGTATTGGGGCACCCTCCTACAATGAGCAGTTCTTC. It is translated as CASSIGAPSYNEQFF.

A few counts support this clone. This chain links TRBV6-5 with TRBJ1-1; D unclear. V was trimmed by 1 base and J by 2 bases, leaving 8 bases between them. Germline-derived CDR1 and CDR2 are MNHEY and SVGAGI. The CDR3 is made up of 14 amino acids. The CDR3 coding sequence is TGTGCCAGCAGTTACTACGGCGGAAACACTGAAGCTTTCTTT. Amino acids: CASSYYGGNTEAFF.

The chain combines TRBV6-5 with TRBJ2-1, with 8 bases identical to TRBD2. The V segment lost 5 bases and the J segment 4 bases; nucleotides outside the gene matches: 1. Per germline, CDR1 MNHEY and CDR2 SVGAGI. CDR3 size: 13 residues. The CDR3 sequence is CASSRGGYNEQFF. The CDR3 nucleotides read TGTGCCAGCAGTCGGGGGGGATACAATGAGCAGTTCTTC.

The chain joins TRBV4-1 to TRBJ2-2; 7 nucleotides match TRBD1. The CDR3 is made up of 16 amino acids. Germline-derived CDR1 and CDR2 are MGHRA and YSYEKL. J was trimmed by 8 bases and V by 0 bases; bases with no gene match: 9. CDR3 region: CASSQDVRGIWGELFF. CDR3 DNA: TGCGCCAGCAGCCAAGATGTCAGGGGGATTTGGGGGGAGCTGTTTTTT.

This rearrangement joins TRBV5-8 to TRBJ2-1; perhaps TRBD1 as D (6 bases). Trimming pared 4 bases from V and 4 bases from J, leaving 15 bases between. The CDR3 runs to 15 residues. Germline-derived CDR1 and CDR2 are SGHTS and YDEGEE. Written as DNA, the CDR3 is TGTGCCAGCAGCCGAATAGCACAGGGTTACAATGAGCAGTTCTTC. The encoded protein is CASSRIAQGYNEQFF.